This T cell receptor (beta chain) was captured in a study of T cells in Graves' hyperthyroidism and ophthalmopathy. Only a few counts were recorded for this clonotype. The TCR beta CDR3 regions underwent amplification using RNA transcripts as the source. A first-round RT-PCR of the TCR CDR3 used the HTBI primer set. TCRdb recomputed calls from the multiplex PCR reads with MiXCR, one row per CDR3 protein. The sample shows about 180,000 distinct CDR3 sequences, 9.4% of them seen only once. Germline V gene sequence: CDR1 KGHSH, CDR2 LQKENI. The CDR3 runs to 15 residues. Losses at the gene ends were 4 bases for V and 5 bases for J; bases not matched to a gene: 5.

Sequencing was carried out using blood. This sequence joins TRBV18 and TRBJ1-6, with TRBD1 matching 7 bases. The clonotype comes from a young woman with Graves' hyperthyroidism that later progressed to Graves' ophthalmopathy. The CDR3 protein is CASSLRQGDNSPLHF. CDR3 coding DNA: TGTGCCAGCTCACTGCGACAGGGCGATAATTCACCCCTCCACTTT. Based on the CDR3 plus reference TRBV18 and TRBJ1-6, the full variable domain is NAGVMQNPRHLVRRRGQEARLRCSPMKGHSHVYWYRQLPEEGLKFMVYLQKENIIDESGMPKERFSAEFPKEGPSILRIQQVVRGDSAAYFCASSLRQGDNSPLHFGNGTRLTVT.